What follows are 32 T cell receptor beta chains derived from one specimen sequenced in a study of beta chain features in type 1 diabetes. Investigators reverse transcribed all isolated RNA, so they sequenced expressed TCRB transcripts. The method was immunoSEQ multiplex PCR; TCRdb's version includes in-frame clones alone and lacks a portion of them. This sample has 310,000 or so clones, with under 8.5% found just once. The sequenced sample was central memory CD4+ T cells from blood. These receptors were collected from a woman between 18 and 29 years old in good health.

The chain links TRBV5-4 to TRBJ2-7; 10 bases are shared with TRBD2. CDR3 length equals 15 residues. J lost 1 base, V lost 5 bases, and 6 bases had no gene match. Germline loops: CDR1 SGHNT, CDR2 YYREEE (reference sequence). CDR3 in amino acids: CASSPTSGTSYEQYF. In DNA form, the CDR3 reads TGTGCCAGCAGTCCAACTAGCGGGACTTCCTACGAGCAGTACTTC. Looking up the rest from reference TRBV5-4 and TRBJ2-7 gives the full variable domain: ETGVTQSPTHLIKTRGQQVTLRCSSQSGHNTVSWYQQALGQGPQFIFQYYREEENGRGNFPPRFSGLQFPNYSSELNVNALELDDSALYLCASSPTSGTSYEQYFGPGTRLTVT.

The J gene is TRBJ2-1, the V gene TRBV29-1; TRBD2 matches at 7 bases. V dropped 4 bases and J dropped 0; count of bases not matched to a gene: 6. This CDR3 is 15 amino acids long. CDR1 SQVTM and CDR2 ANQGSEA come from the germline V gene. The CDR3 loop reads CSVAGRGSSYNEQFF. The CDR3 coding sequence is TGCAGCGTTGCGGGGAGGGGCAGCTCCTACAATGAGCAGTTCTTC.

There are a few counts of this clone. The chain employs TRBV6-1 and TRBJ1-1; D perhaps matches TRBD1 (6 bases). The CDR3 covers 12 residues. Germline V CDR1 and CDR2: MNHNS, SASEGT. V was trimmed by 10 bases and J by 2 bases, leaving 11 bases between them. The CDR3 reads CAISRGNTEAFF. CDR3 sequence (DNA): TGTGCCATCAGCAGGGGAAACACTGAAGCTTTCTTT.

V gene TRBV6-6 combines with J gene TRBJ1-1; TRBD1 might be the D (5 bases). The V and J ends lost 5 bases and 3 bases respectively, with 13 bases between them. The V gene's germline CDR1 is MNHNY and CDR2 SVGAGI (reference sequence). The length of the CDR3 is 14 residues. The chain's CDR3 is CASSHGQGYTEAFF. DNA of the CDR3: TGTGCCAGCAGTCACGGACAAGGTTACACTGAAGCTTTCTTT.

The chain recombines TRBV18 with TRBJ2-3; weak D call: TRBD1 (6 bases). Germline values: CDR1 KGHSH, CDR2 LQKENI. V was clipped by 6 bases and J by 5 bases, with 18 bases between them. The length of the CDR3 is 15 residues. CDR3 region: CASSPEARGEDTQYF. As DNA, the CDR3 is TGTGCCAGCTCCCCCGAGGCCAGGGGCGAAGATACGCAGTATTTT.

The table lists this clone with a few counts. V and J are TRBV4-2 and TRBJ2-5; D not resolved. V was trimmed by 4 bases and J by 5 bases, leaving 11 bases between them. The CDR3 has 13 amino acids. Germline CDR1 LGHNA, CDR2 YNFKEQ. This CDR3 reads CASSPSGLETQYF. CDR3 nucleotides: TGTGCCAGCAGCCCTAGTGGGCTGGAGACCCAGTACTTC.

The chain carries TRBV2 and TRBJ2-5, with D possibly matching TRBD2 (5 bases). Trimming took 7 bases from V and 0 from J, leaving 12 bases between them. The CDR3 covers 14 residues. CDR1 is SNHLY and CDR2 is FYNNEI in the germline V gene. CDR3 in amino acids: CASKRSAYQETQYF. CDR3 DNA: TGTGCCAGCAAGCGGTCAGCTTACCAAGAGACCCAGTACTTC.

In its sample, this clone was seen a few times. The chain uses TRBV4-3 and TRBJ2-5; no clear D. The J call may be in error: the DNA end matches TRBJ2-7 better. Per germline, CDR1 LGHNA and CDR2 YSLEER. CDR3 length: 14 residues. The CDR3 reads CASSQEMEAHEQYF. CDR3 nucleotide sequence: TGCGCCAGCAGCCAAGAAATGGAAGCACACGAGCAGTACTTC.

The chain links TRBV2 to TRBJ2-3; the match to TRBD2 covers 12 bases. V shed 6 bases, J shed 5 bases, and the junction held 18 bases outside the gene matches. CDR1 is SNHLY, CDR2 FYNNEI, per germline. This CDR3 region has 19 residues. CDR3 loop: CASSYRRKGLAGLLDTQYF. CDR3 in DNA: TGTGCCAGCAGCTACAGGAGGAAAGGACTAGCGGGACTTTTAGATACGCAGTATTTT.

The genes are TRBV2 and TRBJ2-1; a weak D match, TRBD1 (5 bases). The CDR3 sequence is 16 residues long. Trimming pared 3 bases from V and 1 base from J, leaving 13 bases between. The V gene's germline CDR1 is SNHLY and CDR2 FYNNEI. This CDR3 reads CASSDPFQGSYNEQFF. DNA of the CDR3: TGTGCCAGCAGTGATCCCTTTCAGGGTTCCTACAATGAGCAGTTCTTC.

The table lists this clone with a few counts. The gene calls are TRBV11-2 and TRBJ2-1; D call uncertain. Germline values: CDR1 SGHAT, CDR2 FQNNGV. This CDR3 has 13 amino acids. Between the trimmed V and J ends, which lost 1 base and 10 bases, there was a span of 11 bases. The DNA for the CDR3 is TGTGCCAGCAGCTTAGCTCCGGTATCGGAGCAGTTCTTC. Protein product: CASSLAPVSEQFF.

The chain is built from TRBV6-1 and TRBJ1-5, with D unclear. The CDR3 has 13 amino acids. The germline V gene encodes CDR1 MNHNS and CDR2 SASEGT. Trimming pared 1 base from V and 7 bases from J, leaving 8 bases between. For the CDR3, the DNA is TGTGCCAGCAGTGAAGTAGACCGGCAGCCCCAGCATTTT. Translation gives CASSEVDRQPQHF.

The chain joins TRBV6-5 to TRBJ2-2; 8 nucleotides align to TRBD1. After removal of 10 bases from V and 5 bases from J, the junction contained 6 bases not matched to a gene. The CDR3 is 13 amino acids. The germline CDR1 and CDR2 sequences are MNHEY and SVGAGI. CDR3 coding DNA: TGTGCCACGCGACAGGGGATGACCGGGGAGCTGTTTTTT. Residues: CATRQGMTGELFF.

CDR3 protein: CASSLLGRMNTEAFF. In nucleotides, the CDR3 is TGTGCCAGCAGCTTATTGGGCAGAATGAACACTGAAGCTTTCTTT. V is TRBV7-9 and J is TRBJ1-1; D is undetermined. Trimming removed 2 bases from V and 0 bases from J, with 10 bases in between. The germline CDR1 and CDR2 sequences are SEHNR and FQNEAQ (reference sequence). The CDR3 totals 15 residues.

The genes are TRBV7-3 and TRBJ2-7, with a tentative D call TRBD2 (5 bases). The V and J ends lost 3 bases and 1 base respectively, with 10 bases between them. The germline V gene encodes CDR1 SGHTA and CDR2 FQGTGA. This CDR3 region has 14 residues. The DNA for the CDR3 is TGTGCCAGCAGCTTCGAAGCGGCGTCCTACGAGCAGTACTTC. Protein: CASSFEAASYEQYF.

The rearrangement joins TRBV7-9 to TRBJ2-5; tentatively, D is TRBD2 (5 bases). The CDR3 consists of 13 residues. Trimming cost V 4 bases and J 3 bases, with 9 bases left between them. CDR1 and CDR2 from the germline V gene are SEHNR and FQNEAQ (reference sequence). The CDR3 protein is CASSWGVKETQYF. CDR3 coding DNA: TGTGCCAGCAGCTGGGGAGTAAAAGAGACCCAGTACTTC.

V and J are TRBV12-2 and TRBJ2-7; TRBD1 was called by the table and not checked on the DNA. TRBV12-2 counts as a pseudogene. The CDR3 loop spans 14 amino acids. Here the CDR3 reads CASRLEDRSYEQYF. The CDR3, as DNA: TGTGCAAGTCGCTTAGAGGACAGGAGTTACGAGCAGTACTTC.

The chain uses TRBV7-2 and TRBJ1-4, with D hard to call. The CDR3 consists of 18 residues. Looked up from germline, CDR1 is SGHTA and CDR2 is FQGNSA. The V end lost 0 bases, the J end lost 0 bases, and 14 bases lay between the germline ends. The CDR3 loop is CASSLALIFSSTNEKLFF. The CDR3, as DNA: TGTGCCAGCAGCTTAGCGCTTATCTTCTCCTCAACTAATGAAAAACTGTTTTTT.

The gene calls are TRBV11-2 and TRBJ2-3; TRBD1 aligns across 11 bases. The CDR3 covers 19 residues. Germline lookup yields CDR1 SGHAT and CDR2 FQNNGV. Trimming removed 4 bases from V and 5 bases from J; junction bases left unmatched: 17. CDR3 protein: CASSSSSSVWTGGRDTQYF. CDR3 DNA: TGTGCCAGCAGCTCCTCTTCTTCTGTTTGGACAGGGGGCAGAGATACGCAGTATTTT.

The V gene is TRBV15, the J gene TRBJ2-2; the D is unclear. The V gene's germline CDR1 is LNHNV and CDR2 YYDKDF (reference sequence). The CDR3 contains 11 residues. Trimming removed 8 bases at V and 0 bases at J, with 1 base between. The CDR3 DNA sequence: TGTGCCACCTCGAACACCGGGGAGCTGTTTTTT. This encodes CATSNTGELFF.

This clone was found a few times. The rearrangement links TRBV18 to TRBJ2-1; 7 bases line up with TRBD2. CDR1 and CDR2 from the germline V gene are KGHSH and LQKENI. V shed 0 bases and J 7 bases; nucleotides not matched to a gene: 15. This CDR3 region has 18 residues. The CDR3 DNA sequence: TGTGCCAGCTCACCACCACTCTTCGAGGGCCCCGGGAGGAATGAGCAGTTCTTC. The encoded protein is CASSPPLFEGPGRNEQFF. The full variable domain, completed using reference TRBV18 and TRBJ2-1, is NAGVMQNPRHLVRRRGQEARLRCSPMKGHSHVYWYRQLPEEGLKFMVYLQKENIIDESGMPKERFSAEFPKEGPSILRIQQVVRGDSAAYFCASSPPLFEGPGRNEQFFGPGTRLTVL.

This clone has just a few counts. The rearrangement links TRBV28 to TRBJ1-5; D is unclear. This CDR3 is built from 15 residues. Germline values: CDR1 MDHEN, CDR2 SYDVKM. The ends were cut back, 4 bases at V and 9 bases at J, with 19 bases in the middle. CDR3 nucleotides: TGTGCCAGCAGTTCACCTGCCCAGGCGGCCCTGCCCCAGCATTTT. Amino acids: CASSSPAQAALPQHF.

This clone was observed at least ten times. V is TRBV5-8 and J is TRBJ2-4, with TRBD2 as a possible D gene (5 bases). The CDR3 has 14 residues. The V end lost 4 bases, the J end lost 3 bases, and 11 bases lay between the germline ends. Germline CDR1 SGHTS, CDR2 YDEGEE. In DNA form, the CDR3 reads TGTGCCAGCAGCCTATGGACTGTCAAAAACATTCAGTACTTC. Its translation is CASSLWTVKNIQYF.

V and J are TRBV4-2 and TRBJ2-3; 9 bases line up with TRBD2. CDR1 is LGHNA and CDR2 is YNFKEQ in the germline V gene. V lost 0 bases and J lost 5; bases outside the gene matches: 9. This CDR3 region has 17 residues. CDR3: CASSQEIAGGPGDTQYF. CDR3 coding DNA: TGTGCCAGCAGCCAAGAAATCGCGGGAGGGCCTGGAGATACGCAGTATTTT.

The chain couples TRBV5-6 to TRBJ2-7, with TRBD1 matching 12 bases. J was trimmed by 2 bases and V by 3 bases; bases with no gene match: 15. The CDR3 contains 19 residues. The germline V gene has CDR1 SGHDT and CDR2 YYEEEE. The CDR3 here is CASSSAGTGGSGRTYEQYF. The DNA of the CDR3 is TGTGCCAGCAGCTCCGCCGGGACAGGGGGCTCGGGGAGAACCTACGAGCAGTACTTC.

The genes are TRBV25-1 and TRBJ2-5; D perhaps matches TRBD2 (6 bases). TRBJ2-7 matches the DNA end more closely, so the J call is doubtful. CDR1 and CDR2 (germline): MGHDK, SYGVNS. The CDR3 is made up of 14 amino acids. This chain's CDR3 is CASSEWGGTYEQYF. Here the CDR3 DNA reads TGTGCCAGCAGTGAATGGGGCGGGACCTACGAGCAGTACTTC.

This chain connects TRBV7-2 to TRBJ1-1; weak D call: TRBD1 (5 bases). V shed 5 bases and J shed 7 bases, with 23 bases lying between them. Germline-derived CDR1 and CDR2 are SGHTA and FQGNSA. The CDR3 totals 16 residues. The CDR3 protein is CASSQNHYRQLNEAFF. DNA of the CDR3: TGTGCCAGCAGCCAAAACCACTACAGGCAGCTAAATGAAGCTTTCTTT. The variable domain in full, with the rest retrieved from reference TRBV7-2 and TRBJ1-1, is GAGVSQSPSNKVTEKGKDVELRCDPISGHTALYWYRQSLGQGLEFLIYFQGNSAPDKSGLPSDRFSAERTGGSVSTLTIQRTQQEDSAVYLCASSQNHYRQLNEAFFGQGTRLTVV.

This CDR3 reads CASSLVPGNHGYTF. The CDR3 DNA follows: TGTGCCAGCAGCTTAGTCCCAGGGAACCATGGCTACACCTTC. V gene TRBV7-9 combines with J gene TRBJ1-2, with a possible D match to TRBD1 (5 bases). This CDR3 contains 14 residues. Germline CDR1 SEHNR, CDR2 FQNEAQ (reference sequence). Trimming removed 1 base from V and 6 bases from J, with 12 bases in between.

The chain has TRBV19 and TRBJ1-5; D gene ambiguous. CDR3 length: 14 residues. Trimming left V 7 bases short and J 6 bases short, with 16 bases between. Germline V gene data show CDR1 as LNHDA and CDR2 as SQIVND (reference sequence). CDR3 nucleotides: TGTGCCAGTAAGGGCTTCGGAGAAGCTCAGCCCCAGCATTTT. Translated, it gives CASKGFGEAQPQHF.

This clone has at least ten counts. The gene calls are TRBV9 and TRBJ1-4, with D uncertain. The CDR3 is 15 amino acids. Germline V CDR1 and CDR2: SGDLS, YYNGEE. V was pared by 4 bases and J by 5 bases, with 15 bases between. Here the CDR3 DNA reads TGTGCCAGCAGCCCCCGGAACGGTCGGAATGAAAAACTGTTTTTT. Its protein product is CASSPRNGRNEKLFF.

The V and J genes are TRBV28 and TRBJ1-2; 10 bases align to TRBD1. Germline assignment: CDR1 MDHEN and CDR2 SYDVKM. The J segment lost 1 base and the V segment lost 2 bases, leaving 1 base of the junction unmatched. The CDR3 has 15 residues. The CDR3 DNA reads TGTGCCAGCAGTTTAGGGACAGGGGTTAACTATGGCTACACCTTC. Its protein product is CASSLGTGVNYGYTF.

The CDR3 here is CASSPRLAGGTKTQYF. The CDR3 DNA reads as TGTGCCAGCAGCCCTCGACTAGCGGGAGGTACTAAGACCCAGTACTTC. The chain combines TRBV7-9 with TRBJ2-5, with TRBD2 matching over 13 bases. CDR1 is SEHNR, CDR2 FQNEAQ, per germline (reference sequence). The CDR3 contains 16 residues. Unmatched junction bases numbered 9, after V lost 5 bases and J lost 6 bases.